A selection of T cell receptor beta chains follows, all from one sample in a study of vaccination effects on CD4 cells after COVID-19. Clones were sequenced by immunoSEQ multiplex PCR, and TCRdb holds only the in-frame ones, with some missing. The sample contains tens of thousands of clones, around 80% of which appear only once. These receptors lack a known antigen. This sample comprised CD4+ T cells from PBMCs cultured with a peptide pool, obtained before COVID-19 vaccination. These receptor sequences come from a human donor who had a prior SARS-CoV-2 infection. CDR3s include the opening cysteine and the closing phenylalanine or tryptophan. The D gene is left open where the match is weak.

v_call	j_call	d_call	cdr3_aa	cdr3_nt
TRBV23-1	TRBJ2-7	NA	CASSKSERFYEQYF	TGCGCCAGCAGTAAATCCGAGCGCTTTTACGAGCAGTACTTC
TRBV5-1	TRBJ2-7	NA	CASSGGGTDSYEQYF	TGCGCCAGCAGTGGAGGGGGGACAGACTCCTACGAGCAGTACTTC
TRBV27	TRBJ1-5	NA	CASRGGSLSNQPQHF	TGTGCCAGCAGAGGAGGGAGTTTAAGCAATCAGCCCCAGCATTTT
TRBV11-3	TRBJ2-2	TRBD2	CASSLNPGGDTGELFF	TGTGCCAGCAGCTTAAACCCGGGAGGGGATACCGGGGAGCTGTTTTTT
TRBV19	TRBJ1-2	TRBD1	CASSSRTGTTNYGYTF	TGTGCCAGTAGTTCGCGGACAGGGACGACTAACTATGGCTACACCTTC
TRBV9	TRBJ1-2	NA	CASSPGTGNYGYTF	TGTGCCAGCAGCCCCGGGACGGGGAATTATGGCTACACCTTC
TRBV28	TRBJ2-5	TRBD1	CASSPRTGSETQYF	TGTGCCAGCAGTCCCCGGACAGGTTCGGAGACCCAGTACTTC
TRBV10-3	TRBJ2-5	TRBD1	CAISSTGAWETQYF	TGTGCCATCAGCTCAACAGGGGCCTGGGAGACCCAGTACTTC
TRBV6-2/TRBV6-3	TRBJ2-1	NA	CASSLLGPSYNEQFF	TGTGCCAGCAGTCTCCTGGGACCATCCTACAATGAGCAGTTCTTC
TRBV7-9	TRBJ2-3	NA	CASSLGPASTDTQYF	TGTGCCAGCAGCTTAGGGCCAGCTAGCACAGATACGCAGTATTTT
TRBV18	TRBJ2-7	NA	CASSPPRNYGEQYF	TGTGCCAGCTCACCACCAAGAAACTACGGGGAGCAGTACTTC